This entry lists 24 T cell receptor beta chains sequenced from one sample in a study of regulatory T cells in long-lasting Graves disease. Time point indicated: newly diagnosed GD, antithyroid drugs for less than 3 months. The TCR library was made from RNA extracted from PBMCs. Libraries of TCR beta came from iRepertoire HTBI primers plus Arm-PCR of CDR3 regions. TCRdb redid the calling of the multiplex PCR reads with MiXCR, one entry per CDR3 protein. The sample holds approximately 470,000 distinct CDR3 sequences; around 15% are singletons and the top ten take 9.5% to 15%. The sample was also reused in another study, on T cells in Graves' hyperthyroidism and ophthalmopathy.

The sequences come from peripheral blood mononuclear cells (PBMCs), collected at new diagnosis, from a patient treated with antithyroid drugs. These receptors were taken from a man aged 35 to 55 with Graves disease.

The chain uses TRBV20-1 and TRBJ1-2; TRBD1 matches 11 bases. The junction had 4 bases not matched to a gene; V was cut back by 6 bases and J by 4 bases. Germline V lookup: CDR1 DFQATT, CDR2 SNEGSKA (reference sequence). The CDR3 loop spans 13 amino acids. The CDR3 coding sequence is TGCAGTGCCATGGGACAGGGGGGCTATGGCTACACCTTC. Translated: CSAMGQGGYGYTF.

This clonotype occurred many times. The chain carries TRBV11-2 and TRBJ1-1, with a possible D match to TRBD1 (6 bases). CDR1 is SGHAT and CDR2 is FQNNGV in the germline V gene. V was clipped by 5 bases and J by 4 bases, with 11 bases between them. This CDR3 has 13 residues. The CDR3 region is CASSPGQITEAFF. DNA for the CDR3: TGTGCCAGCAGCCCCGGACAGATCACTGAAGCTTTCTTT.

The sample holds many counts of this clonotype. The chain employs TRBV3-1 and TRBJ2-1; maybe TRBD2 (6 bases). V lost 0 bases and J 8 bases, leaving 11 bases between the germline ends. The CDR3 is 14 residues long. Germline CDR1 is LGHDT and CDR2 is YNNKEL (reference sequence). CDR3 sequence: CASSQDDWGDEQFF. The CDR3, as DNA: TGTGCCAGCAGCCAAGATGATTGGGGGGATGAGCAGTTCTTC.

In regard to this clonotype: This may come from a read error, since a much larger clone is one base off. The chain uses TRBV18 and TRBJ2-2; 8 bases align to TRBD2. J gave up 4 bases and V 2 bases, and 6 bases lay outside the gene matches. This CDR3 spans 16 amino acids. Germline CDR1 and CDR2: KGHSH and LQKENI. The CDR3 DNA sequence: TGTGCCAGCTCACCAAAAGCGGGAGTCAGCACCGGGGAGCTGTTTTTT. It yields the protein CASSPKAGVSTGELFF.

Many counts were recorded for this clonotype. The chain combines TRBV20-1 with TRBJ2-1; TRBD2 is a possible D gene (6 bases). The CDR3 length is 13 residues. Germline CDR1 reads DFQATT; CDR2 reads SNEGSKA (reference sequence). Trimming cost V 2 bases and J 3 bases, with 8 bases left between them. CDR3 sequence reads: CSARRERYNEQFF. The CDR3 bases are TGCAGTGCTAGACGGGAGCGCTACAATGAGCAGTTCTTC.

This clonotype has just a few counts. The chain links TRBV5-1 to TRBJ2-6; D remains ambiguous. Germline V gene data show CDR1 as SGHRS and CDR2 as YFSETQ. The ends were cut back, 0 bases at V and 2 bases at J, with 15 bases in the middle. This CDR3 has 18 residues. CDR3 region: CASSLDSPQVAGANVLTF. The CDR3 DNA reads as TGCGCCAGCAGCTTGGATTCCCCTCAAGTAGCTGGGGCCAACGTCCTGACTTTC.

Comment on this clonotype: This may be a read error, as it is one base from a much larger clone. This rearrangement joins TRBV11-2 to TRBJ2-1, with 8 bases fitting TRBD2. Germline V CDR1 and CDR2: SGHAT, FQNNGV. This CDR3 spans 16 amino acids. With 10 bases clipped from V and 5 bases from J, the junction kept 16 bases outside the gene matches. The CDR3 sequence is CATGAGGALGHNEQFF. The CDR3 DNA sequence: TGTGCCACTGGGGCGGGGGGTGCGTTGGGGCACAATGAGCAGTTCTTC.

This clonotype was detected a few times. This chain joins TRBV5-6 and TRBJ2-3, with D maybe TRBD2 (5 bases). V was cut by 4 bases and J by 2 bases, with 11 bases left in between. CDR1 SGHDT and CDR2 YYEEEE come from the germline V gene. This CDR3 spans 14 amino acids. The CDR3, as DNA: TGTGCCAGCAGCCCAGGACTCATCACAGATACGCAGTATTTT. Protein sequence: CASSPGLITDTQYF.

This clonotype was recorded at least ten times. The chain joins TRBV28 to TRBJ2-1, with TRBD2 matching over 8 bases. The CDR3 is 18 residues long. The V segment lost 4 bases and the J segment 7 bases; nucleotides outside the gene matches: 18. CDR1 MDHEN and CDR2 SYDVKM come from the germline V gene. In nucleotides, the CDR3 is TGTGCCAGCAGTTCCTGGGCCGGTGGGCTAGCGGGCCCTAATGAGCAGTTCTTC. Translating it yields CASSSWAGGLAGPNEQFF.

The rearrangement joins TRBV7-2 to TRBJ1-4; D gene ambiguous. Per germline, CDR1 SGHTA and CDR2 FQGNSA. This CDR3 has 13 residues. The ends were cut back, 2 bases at V and 8 bases at J, with 9 bases in the middle. CDR3 sequence (DNA): TGTGCCAGCAGCTTATGGCCACACGAAAAACTGTTTTTT. Translation: CASSLWPHEKLFF.

The sample holds many counts of this clonotype. The chain combines TRBV3-1 with TRBJ2-1, with unresolved D. V was clipped by 6 bases and J by 6 bases, with 15 bases between them. This CDR3 spans 14 amino acids. Germline lookup yields CDR1 LGHDT and CDR2 YNNKEL (reference sequence). CDR3 protein: CASRGRASSNEQFF. CDR3 DNA: TGTGCCAGCAGGGGCCGGGCCTCGTCCAATGAGCAGTTCTTC.

There are many counts of this clonotype. The V call is TRBV3-1, the J call TRBJ2-5, with D unresolved. V was shortened by 0 bases and J by 7 bases, with 9 bases between the two germline ends. In germline, CDR1 is LGHDT, CDR2 YNNKEL (reference sequence). The CDR3 is 13 amino acids. This chain's CDR3 is CASSQEKVPTQYF. The CDR3 nucleotides are TGTGCCAGCAGCCAAGAGAAGGTCCCGACCCAGTACTTC.

This clonotype came up many times. The V and J genes are TRBV7-8 and TRBJ2-4; the D gene is possibly TRBD1 (7 bases). Germline loops: CDR1 SGHVS, CDR2 FQNEAQ. The CDR3 is 14 amino acids. Trimming left V 1 base short and J 8 bases short, with 12 bases between. CDR3 bases: TGTGCCAGCAGCTTAGGCGGAGGGGGCTACATTCAGTACTTC. It codes for CASSLGGGGYIQYF.

The rearrangement links TRBV5-1 to TRBJ2-3, with 11 positions matching TRBD2. Trimming took 3 bases from V and 1 from J; bases not matched to a gene: 10. This CDR3 has 18 amino acids. Germline-derived CDR1 and CDR2 are SGHRS and YFSETQ. The CDR3 DNA follows: TGCGCCAGCAGCTCGCTCCTTAGCGGGAGGGGCGGCACAGATACGCAGTATTTT. It encodes CASSSLLSGRGGTDTQYF. The whole variable domain, remainder taken from reference TRBV5-1 and TRBJ2-3, is KAGVTQTPRYLIKTRGQQVTLSCSPISGHRSVSWYQQTPGQGLQFLFEYFSETQRNKGNFPGRFSGRQFSNSRSEMNVSTLELGDSALYLCASSSLLSGRGGTDTQYFGPGTRLTVL.

This clonotype showed up just a few times. The chain carries TRBV28 and TRBJ1-1, with D possibly TRBD1 on 5 matching bases. Germline V gene lookup returns CDR1 MDHEN and CDR2 SYDVKM. The CDR3 spans 14 residues. With 3 bases removed from V and 4 bases from J, the gap between germline ends came to 12 bases. This CDR3 is CASSFQGMGTEAFF. Written as DNA, the CDR3 is TGTGCCAGCAGTTTTCAGGGTATGGGCACTGAAGCTTTCTTT.

With regard to this clonotype: A much larger clonotype is one base distant, so this may be a read error. J is TRBJ2-5 and V is TRBV4-1, with D possibly called TRBD1 or TRBD2 (6 bases each). Germline-derived CDR1 and CDR2 are MGHRA and YSYEKL. The CDR3 sequence is 14 residues long. Trimming removed 3 bases at V and 5 bases at J, with 13 bases between. The CDR3 DNA follows: TGCGCCAGCAGCCAGATCGGAGGGGGGGAGACCCAGTACTTC. Its translation: CASSQIGGGETQYF.

Many counts were recorded for this clonotype. The chain carries TRBV14 and TRBJ2-2; either TRBD1 or TRBD2 may fit D (5 bases each). With 1 base removed from V and 4 bases from J, the gap between germline ends came to 16 bases. Germline V gene lookup returns CDR1 SGHDN and CDR2 FVKESK. The CDR3 sequence is 17 residues long. As DNA, the CDR3 is TGTGCCAGCAGCCAAGCTACGGGGACCCTCAGCACCGGGGAGCTGTTTTTT. Amino acids: CASSQATGTLSTGELFF.

This clonotype has a single count. A far more abundant clone sits one base away, making this likely a read error. The chain has TRBV12-3 or TRBV12-4 and TRBJ2-3; the D gene is possibly TRBD2 (5 bases). The CDR3 is 16 amino acids. Trimming left V 7 bases short and J 4 bases short, with 21 bases between. CDR3 sequence reads: CASNVPGPGNPDTQYF. The DNA of the CDR3 is TGTGCCAGCAACGTACCGGGCCCCGGGAATCCAGATACGCAGTATTTT.

This clonotype was observed many times. The rearrangement joins TRBV2 to TRBJ1-5; the match to TRBD1 covers 7 bases. The CDR3 consists of 16 residues. CDR1 is SNHLY and CDR2 is FYNNEI in the germline V gene. J gave up 0 bases and V 6 bases, and 8 bases lay outside the gene matches. The CDR3 nucleotides are TGTGCCAGCAGCCATGACAGGGCTTATAGCAATCAGCCCCAGCATTTT. Its translation is CASSHDRAYSNQPQHF.

This clonotype was detected many times. V and J are TRBV28 and TRBJ2-5; 8 bases fit TRBD2. Trimming removed 2 bases from V and 3 bases from J; junction bases left unmatched: 8. The CDR3 spans 16 residues. Germline CDR1 is MDHEN and CDR2 is SYDVKM. In DNA form, the CDR3 reads TGTGCCAGCAGTTTACTTGGATGGCGGGAGGAAGAGACCCAGTACTTC. Protein sequence: CASSLLGWREEETQYF.

This clonotype was seen ten or more times. J is TRBJ2-5 and V is TRBV20-1, with 15 bases lining up with TRBD2. V gave up 6 bases and J gave up 4 bases; unmatched junction bases: 6. The CDR3 runs 15 residues. Germline assignment: CDR1 DFQATT and CDR2 SNEGSKA (reference sequence). The CDR3 DNA is TGCAGTGCCCGCGGACTAGCGGGAGGGAGAGAGACCCAGTACTTC. It specifies CSARGLAGGRETQYF.

At least ten counts were recorded for this clonotype. The genes are TRBV7-9 and TRBJ1-1; no clear D. Trimming shortened V by 2 bases and J by 5 bases, and 12 bases separated the two germline ends. CDR3 length: 14 residues. CDR1 and CDR2 from the germline V gene are SEHNR and FQNEAQ (reference sequence). CDR3 DNA: TGTGCCAGCAGCTTAAAGATCGTGGGGACTGAAGCTTTCTTT. It is translated as CASSLKIVGTEAFF.

Only a few counts were recorded for this clonotype. This chain joins TRBV4-2 and TRBJ1-5; D is uncertain. Germline loops: CDR1 LGHNA, CDR2 YNFKEQ. V dropped 1 base and J dropped 1 base, with 5 bases sitting between them. This CDR3 has 14 residues. This CDR3 reads CASSQAGSNQPQHF. For the CDR3, the DNA is TGTGCCAGCAGCCAAGCGGGGAGCAATCAGCCCCAGCATTTT.

At least ten counts were recorded for this clonotype. J is TRBJ2-1 and V is TRBV27; 13 nucleotides agree with TRBD2. With 8 bases clipped from V and 2 bases from J, the junction kept 15 bases outside the gene matches. Germline V gene lookup returns CDR1 MNHEY and CDR2 SMNVEV (reference sequence). The CDR3 length is 19 residues. The CDR3 sequence: CASPLLDPGTSGTYNEQFF. Written as DNA, the CDR3 is TGTGCCAGCCCACTGTTAGACCCCGGGACTAGCGGGACCTACAATGAGCAGTTCTTC.